Listed here are 27 T cell receptor beta chains from one sample, sequenced in a study of CXCR3-negative and CXCR3-positive naive CD8 T cells. 5' RACE that incorporated UMI labels was used to prepare the TRB cDNA libraries. Following a re-call of the 5' RACE reads, TCRdb has one entry per CDR3 protein and lacks DNA. Its clone listing holds about 130,000 distinct CDR3 sequences. Sequenced input: naive CXCR3- CD8+ T cells from blood. The subset was: CD45RO-CCR7+CD27+CD95- naive CD8+ T cells lacking CXCR3 (TNR3-). The receptors shown here come from a human donor in good health. Some clones in this sample may be carry-over from other donors' samples.

The genes are TRBV5-4 and TRBJ2-3; the D gene TCRdb calls, TRBD1, cannot be checked with no DNA. Germline V gene sequence: CDR1 SGHNT, CDR2 YYREEE (reference sequence). CDR3 size: 14 residues. The CDR3 spells CASSLEQGADTQYF.

The V gene is TRBV7-9, the J gene TRBJ1-2. In germline, CDR1 is SEHNR, CDR2 FQNEAQ (reference sequence). This CDR3 region has 13 residues. The CDR3 loop is CASSLAVNYGYTF.

The J gene is TRBJ1-2, the V gene TRBV4-1. Germline V lookup: CDR1 MGHRA, CDR2 YSYEKL. This CDR3 has 14 amino acids. The CDR3 spells CASSQDFREDGYTF.

This chain uses TRBV19 with TRBJ1-2. The germline CDR1 and CDR2 sequences are LNHDA and SQIVND (reference sequence). The CDR3 contains 16 residues. The CDR3 protein is CASIGGMGQLLYGYTF.

CDR3: CASSLRGDRVLRDEQYF. V is TRBV7-9 and J is TRBJ2-7; TCRdb's D call, TRBD1, is unchecked because there is no DNA. The length of the CDR3 is 17 residues. Germline-derived CDR1 and CDR2 are SEHNR and FQNEAQ (reference sequence). Filled out from reference TRBV7-9 and TRBJ2-7, the complete variable domain reads DTGVSQNPRHKITKRGQNVTFRCDPISEHNRLYWYRQTLGQGPEFLTYFQNEAQLEKSRLLSDRFSAERPKGSFSTLEIQRTEQGDSAMYLCASSLRGDRVLRDEQYFGPGTRLTVT.

The chain couples TRBV7-6 to TRBJ2-7; TCRdb's D gene call, TRBD1, goes unchecked for lack of DNA. The length of the CDR3 is 17 residues. Germline CDR1 is SGHVS and CDR2 is FNYEAQ. This CDR3 reads CASSLGVDRPFSYEQYF. Full variable domain (remainder filled in from reference TRBV7-6 and TRBJ2-7): GAGVSQSPRYKVTKRGQDVALRCDPISGHVSLYWYRQALGQGPEFLTYFNYEAQQDKSGLPNDRFSAERPEGSISTLTIQRTEQRDSAMYRCASSLGVDRPFSYEQYFGPGTRLTVT.

This chain links TRBV6-2 or TRBV6-3 with TRBJ1-1. The CDR3 is made up of 13 amino acids. The V gene's germline CDR1 is MNHEY and CDR2 SVGEGT. The CDR3 is CASTGYRPYEAFF.

The chain joins TRBV6-4 to TRBJ2-1; the D call of TRBD2 rests on TCRdb alone, since no DNA is present to check it. The CDR3 runs 15 residues. The germline CDR1 and CDR2 sequences are MRHNA and SNTAGT. The CDR3 protein is CASSALAGEVDEQFF.

The chain joins TRBV15 to TRBJ1-2. Germline CDR1 LNHNV, CDR2 YYDKDF (reference sequence). CDR3 length: 14 amino acids. CDR3 region: CATREVPQINGYTF.

This chain uses TRBV6-5 with TRBJ1-1; TCRdb outputs TRBD1, but without DNA this stays unchecked. Germline lookup yields CDR1 MNHEY and CDR2 SVGAGI. This CDR3 region has 14 residues. CDR3 sequence reads: CASRLDTLNTEAFF.

The CDR3 reads CASSSINGPQETQYF. The V call is TRBV13, the J call TRBJ2-5; the TCRdb D gene call, TRBD2, has no DNA to confirm it. The CDR3 length is 15 residues. Germline CDR1 PRHDT, CDR2 FYEKMQ (reference sequence).

This chain connects TRBV4-1 to TRBJ2-1; absent DNA, TCRdb's TRBD2 call cannot be checked. Germline CDR1 MGHRA, CDR2 YSYEKL. The CDR3 is made up of 21 amino acids. The CDR3 sequence: CASSQSSGTSGTYSSYNEQFF.

The chain has TRBV7-6 and TRBJ2-7; there is no DNA to check the TCRdb D call of TRBD1. The V gene's germline CDR1 is SGHVS and CDR2 FNYEAQ. This CDR3 is built from 15 residues. CDR3 protein: CASSPQQAGWDEQYF.

This sequence joins TRBV12-3 or TRBV12-4 and TRBJ2-7; the TCRdb D gene call, TRBD1, has no DNA to confirm it. The CDR3 has 14 amino acids. The CDR3 protein is CASSLGGGPREQYF.

The chain links TRBV4-3 to TRBJ1-2; checking the TCRdb D call of TRBD1 is not possible without DNA. CDR3 length: 19 amino acids. Germline-derived CDR1 and CDR2 are LGHNA and YSLEER. The CDR3: CASSQDPWDGGRSVYGYTF.

This chain uses TRBV20-1 with TRBJ2-7; the TRBD1 assignment by TCRdb is unverifiable without DNA. The germline V gene has CDR1 DFQATT and CDR2 SNEGSKA (reference sequence). The CDR3 runs to 16 residues. CDR3: CSARGPVGRGFDEQYF.

V and J are TRBV12-3 or TRBV12-4 and TRBJ2-3; TCRdb returns TRBD1, unconfirmable since there is no DNA. The CDR3 is 15 residues long. The CDR3 region is CASSFSGDRTDTQYF.

The rearrangement joins TRBV7-9 to TRBJ1-2; no DNA is available, so the TRBD1 call from TCRdb remains unchecked. The CDR3 has 14 residues. CDR1 is SEHNR and CDR2 is FQNEAQ in the germline V gene (reference sequence). The CDR3 is CASSFQGGGDGYTF.

The chain is built from TRBV27 and TRBJ2-7; lacking DNA, the TRBD1 call made by TCRdb goes unchecked. The CDR3 totals 15 residues. The germline V gene encodes CDR1 MNHEY and CDR2 SMNVEV (reference sequence). CDR3: CASSSDPGQPYEQYF.

This chain links TRBV29-1 with TRBJ2-1; no DNA is available, so the TRBD2 call from TCRdb remains unchecked. The CDR3 extends over 14 amino acids. Germline-derived CDR1 and CDR2 are SQVTM and ANQGSEA. The chain's CDR3 is CSVEGGLAGNEQFF.

This chain connects TRBV29-1 to TRBJ2-1; lacking DNA, the TRBD1 call made by TCRdb goes unchecked. Germline V gives CDR1 SQVTM, CDR2 ANQGSEA. The length of the CDR3 is 14 residues. CDR3 sequence: CSVDGGNRPNEQFF.

The J gene is TRBJ2-1, the V gene TRBV4-1. The CDR3 is 16 amino acids. The germline CDR1 and CDR2 sequences are MGHRA and YSYEKL. CDR3 sequence reads: CASSQDSYSSYNEQFF.

V usage is TRBV9 and J usage is TRBJ2-5; TCRdb picks TRBD1, but there is no DNA to check that call. CDR1 is SGDLS and CDR2 is YYNGEE in the germline V gene. The CDR3 totals 16 residues. The CDR3 sequence is CASSVGGGVAQETQYF. Using reference TRBV9 and TRBJ2-5 for the parts outside the CDR3, the full variable domain is DSGVTQTPKHLITATGQRVTLRCSPRSGDLSVYWYQQSLDQGLQFLIQYYNGEERAKGNILERFSAQQFPDLHSELNLSSLELGDSALYFCASSVGGGVAQETQYFGPGTRLLVL.

The chain recombines TRBV19 with TRBJ2-7; the TRBD1 assignment by TCRdb is unverifiable without DNA. Germline lookup yields CDR1 LNHDA and CDR2 SQIVND (reference sequence). The CDR3 spans 15 residues. The CDR3 reads CASSKGQGMVYEQYF. Complete variable domain (other parts from reference TRBV19 and TRBJ2-7): DGGITQSPKYLFRKEGQNVTLSCEQNLNHDAMYWYRQDPGQGLRLIYYSQIVNDFQKGDIAEGYSVSREKKESFPLTVTSAQKNPTAFYLCASSKGQGMVYEQYFGPGTRLTVT.

The chain links TRBV5-5 to TRBJ2-7; the D gene TCRdb calls, TRBD2, cannot be checked with no DNA. The germline gives CDR1 SGHKS, CDR2 YYEKEE (reference sequence). CDR3 length equals 16 residues. CDR3: CASSLSGTDPINEQYF.

The chain uses TRBV29-1 and TRBJ2-5; the TCRdb D gene call, TRBD1, has no DNA to confirm it. This CDR3 has 13 residues. Germline V lookup: CDR1 SQVTM, CDR2 ANQGSEA. The CDR3 sequence: CSVPTGDVETQYF.

This chain connects TRBV6-5 to TRBJ2-3. The CDR3 runs 15 residues. Germline CDR1 is MNHEY and CDR2 is SVGAGI. The chain's CDR3 is CASSYRDGDTDTQYF.